These T cell receptor beta chains were read from a single sample in a study. TCRdb recomputed calls from the 5' RACE reads with MiXCR, one row per CDR3 protein. The data contain 10,000 to 15,000 distinct CDR3 sequences, about 25% of them singletons. Sequenced material: naive CD4+ T cells sorted from blood. All receptors come from a female donor with breast cancer. Each CDR3 is given with its conserved first and last residue.

J gene: TRBJ2-1
V gene: TRBV12-3/TRBV12-4
CDR3 protein: CASGRGLAGGNEQFF

J gene: TRBJ1-5
V gene: TRBV6-5
CDR3 protein: CASSKDGNNQPQHF

J gene: TRBJ1-3
V gene: TRBV11-2
CDR3 protein: CASSLMVTGITIYF

J gene: TRBJ2-3
V gene: TRBV19
CDR3 protein: CASSPGTGVGDTQYF

J gene: TRBJ1-5
V gene: TRBV12-3/TRBV12-4
CDR3 protein: CASRRQGTGNQPQHF

J gene: TRBJ2-7
V gene: TRBV28
CDR3 protein: CASSSPTGTSYEQYF

J gene: TRBJ2-5
V gene: TRBV6-1
CDR3 protein: CASSEAWQNQETQYF

J gene: TRBJ2-7
V gene: TRBV7-6
CDR3 protein: CASSFGTGTYEQYF

J gene: TRBJ1-1
V gene: TRBV20-1
CDR3 protein: CSAHSTQGADTEAFF

J gene: TRBJ1-5
V gene: TRBV6-6
CDR3 protein: CASSPDRDQPQHF

J gene: TRBJ2-1
V gene: TRBV25-1
CDR3 protein: CASSPRAGNEQFF

J gene: TRBJ2-1
V gene: TRBV20-1
CDR3 protein: CSARSGGYGQFF

J gene: TRBJ1-6
V gene: TRBV20-1
CDR3 protein: CSTGSGLRNSPLHF

J gene: TRBJ1-2
V gene: TRBV7-9
CDR3 protein: CASSLGAGTNYGYTF

J gene: TRBJ2-4
V gene: TRBV6-5
CDR3 protein: CASSKVAKNIQYF

J gene: TRBJ2-1
V gene: TRBV5-1
CDR3 protein: CASTGSGASNEQFF

J gene: TRBJ1-2
V gene: TRBV6-5
CDR3 protein: CASSSPGTGLLNGFTF

J gene: TRBJ2-1
V gene: TRBV6-6
CDR3 protein: CASSFAGAVNEQFF

J gene: TRBJ2-7
V gene: TRBV5-1
CDR3 protein: CASSSSYEQYF

J gene: TRBJ1-5
V gene: TRBV20-1
CDR3 protein: CSATNGLSNQPQHF

J gene: TRBJ2-7
V gene: TRBV29-1
CDR3 protein: CSVLRLAGGNEQYF

J gene: TRBJ2-5
V gene: TRBV20-1
CDR3 protein: CSARGGRGEETQYF

J gene: TRBJ2-1
V gene: TRBV20-1
CDR3 protein: CSARDPGFNNEQFF

J gene: TRBJ2-1
V gene: TRBV4-1
CDR3 protein: CASSQVRGGHERFF

J gene: TRBJ2-1
V gene: TRBV5-1
CDR3 protein: CASSLWEGAGVPNEQFF

J gene: TRBJ1-2
V gene: TRBV20-1
CDR3 protein: CSALLGGRGYTF

J gene: TRBJ2-3
V gene: TRBV15
CDR3 protein: CATSRAGGPDTQYF

J gene: TRBJ2-4
V gene: TRBV20-1
CDR3 protein: CSARGDTKNIQYF

J gene: TRBJ1-2
V gene: TRBV7-2
CDR3 protein: CASSLGVQSSTHGYTF

J gene: TRBJ2-1
V gene: TRBV28
CDR3 protein: CASSLWREHNEQFF

J gene: TRBJ2-5
V gene: TRBV11-2
CDR3 protein: CASSFSGSGETQYF

J gene: TRBJ2-6
V gene: TRBV6-5
CDR3 protein: CASSLALGASGANVLTF

J gene: TRBJ2-1
V gene: TRBV7-7
CDR3 protein: CASSSGQGGSYNEQFF

J gene: TRBJ1-5
V gene: TRBV7-8
CDR3 protein: CASSPLGGRRSNQPQHF

J gene: TRBJ1-4
V gene: TRBV20-1
CDR3 protein: CSARAPTAMNEKLFF

J gene: TRBJ2-3
V gene: TRBV15
CDR3 protein: CATSRDGTPRFPDTQYF

J gene: TRBJ2-7
V gene: TRBV7-2
CDR3 protein: CASRDRGYSYEQYF

J gene: TRBJ1-5
V gene: TRBV21-1
CDR3 protein: CASSNRGRGSIKQPQHF

J gene: TRBJ2-7
V gene: TRBV4-1
CDR3 protein: CASSVSGRSYEQYF

J gene: TRBJ2-4
V gene: TRBV20-1
CDR3 protein: CSASRDTKNIQYF

J gene: TRBJ2-7
V gene: TRBV29-1
CDR3 protein: CSVYKSYEQYF

J gene: TRBJ2-7
V gene: TRBV5-1
CDR3 protein: CASSLARRDREQYF

J gene: TRBJ2-1
V gene: TRBV5-1
CDR3 protein: CASSPGYNEQFF

J gene: TRBJ1-5
V gene: TRBV6-5
CDR3 protein: CASSMANHRPQHF

J gene: TRBJ2-1
V gene: TRBV25-1
CDR3 protein: CASSEYSLAGVHEQFF

J gene: TRBJ1-1
V gene: TRBV5-1
CDR3 protein: CASSSGQGVAEAFF

J gene: TRBJ2-6
V gene: TRBV5-6
CDR3 protein: CASSLTGGSGANVLTF

J gene: TRBJ2-1
V gene: TRBV4-2
CDR3 protein: CASSHRDNEQFF

J gene: TRBJ2-1
V gene: TRBV6-5
CDR3 protein: CASSYSGLAGGGEQFF

J gene: TRBJ2-2
V gene: TRBV7-2
CDR3 protein: CASSMGLDTGELFF

J gene: TRBJ1-1
V gene: TRBV20-1
CDR3 protein: CSAPVGGKGTEAFF

J gene: TRBJ2-1
V gene: TRBV19
CDR3 protein: CASRFHLGTSGGEQFF

J gene: TRBJ2-3
V gene: TRBV6-5
CDR3 protein: CASSFLAGGRDTQYF

J gene: TRBJ2-3
V gene: TRBV4-1
CDR3 protein: CASSQEYRVGADTQYF

J gene: TRBJ2-7
V gene: TRBV4-1
CDR3 protein: CASSPDSRGFSYEQYF